The next 11 T cell receptor beta chains were all read from a single sample in a study of cytomegalovirus exposure and HLA in healthy donors. In the PCR, 60 Vbeta and 13 Jbeta primers were used. Assay: immunoSEQ multiplex PCR; the TCRdb copy retains only in-frame clones and omits some. The profile covers under 300,000 clones, with around 81% appearing a single time and around 8.3% taken by the ten largest. Sequencing was performed on PBMCs. The origin of the receptors is a woman aged 55-69 years in good health and CMV-seropositive.

The gene calls are TRBV2 and TRBJ2-5, with 8 bases that match TRBD1. With 4 bases clipped from V and 1 base from J, the junction kept 2 bases outside the gene matches. Germline values: CDR1 SNHLY, CDR2 FYNNEI. This CDR3 comprises 14 residues. The CDR3 loop reads CASSADRGQETQYF. CDR3 coding DNA: TGTGCCAGCAGTGCAGACAGGGGCCAAGAGACCCAGTACTTC.

This clone showed up just once. The J gene is TRBJ1-1, the V gene TRBV2; no clear D gene. Germline lookup yields CDR1 SNHLY and CDR2 FYNNEI. V was cut by 4 bases and J by 1 base, with 10 bases left in between. There are 14 residues in the CDR3. CDR3 loop: CASSVVPENTEAFF. CDR3 in DNA: TGTGCCAGCAGTGTCGTGCCAGAGAACACTGAAGCTTTCTTT. The whole variable domain, remainder taken from reference TRBV2 and TRBJ1-1, is EPEVTQTPSHQVTQMGQEVILRCVPISNHLYFYWYRQILGQKVEFLVSFYNNEISEKSEIFDDQFSVERPDGSNFTLKIRSTKLEDSAMYFCASSVVPENTEAFFGQGTRLTVV.

V and J are TRBV27 and TRBJ2-3; D perhaps matches TRBD1 (6 bases). Germline loops: CDR1 MNHEY, CDR2 SMNVEV (reference sequence). Trimming took off 9 bases at V and 1 base at J, with 14 bases between the two ends. The CDR3 runs to 14 residues. The CDR3 sequence: CASLSRGRTDTQYF. CDR3 in DNA: TGTGCCAGTCTGTCCAGGGGACGCACAGATACGCAGTATTTT.

The J gene is TRBJ2-5, the V gene TRBV10-3, with TRBD2 identical over 13 bases. Germline CDR1 and CDR2: ENHRY and SYGVKD. CDR3 length: 14 residues. With V trimmed by 10 bases and J by 5 bases, 7 bases remained unmatched. In nucleotides, the CDR3 is TGTGCCACCGGGACTAGCGGGACTCGGGAGACCCAGTACTTC. The encoded protein is CATGTSGTRETQYF.

The gene calls are TRBV20-1 and TRBJ2-7; weak D call: TRBD2 (5 bases). The CDR3 has 11 amino acids. CDR1 is DFQATT, CDR2 SNEGSKA, per germline (reference sequence). Trimming took 8 bases from V and 4 from J, leaving 12 bases between them. The CDR3 here is CSSNSGYEQYF. The CDR3 DNA reads as TGCAGTTCGAATTCGGGATACGAGCAGTACTTC.

The J gene is TRBJ1-5, the V gene TRBV12-5; 9 positions agree with TRBD1. This CDR3 region has 18 residues. Germline V gene sequence: CDR1 LGHNT, CDR2 FRNRAP. V shed 2 bases and J 2 bases; nucleotides not matched to a gene: 10. The CDR3 loop reads CASGLLRRTGDGNQPQHF. The CDR3 nucleotides are TGTGCTAGTGGTTTGCTCCGTCGGACAGGGGACGGCAATCAGCCCCAGCATTTT. The entire variable domain, with the rest obtained from reference TRBV12-5 and TRBJ1-5, is as follows: DARVTQTPRHKVTEMGQEVTMRCQPILGHNTVFWYRQTMMQGLELLAYFRNRAPLDDSGMPKDRFSAEMPDATLATLKIQPSEPRDSAVYFCASGLLRRTGDGNQPQHFGDGTRLSIL.

This sequence joins TRBV9 and TRBJ2-3, with 8 bases matching TRBD1. Per the germline V gene, CDR1 is SGDLS and CDR2 is YYNGEE. J gave up 1 base and V 2 bases, and 3 bases lay outside the gene matches. The CDR3 has 15 residues. The CDR3 reads CASSVRGLGTDTQYF. The CDR3 coding sequence is TGTGCCAGCAGCGTCAGGGGGCTTGGCACAGATACGCAGTATTTT.

This chain uses TRBV4-2 with TRBJ1-2; D possibly corresponds to TRBD1 (5 bases). Germline CDR1 is LGHNA and CDR2 is YNFKEQ. The CDR3 is made up of 13 amino acids. Trimming removed 0 bases from V and 8 bases from J, with 10 bases in between. The CDR3 here is CASSQEGARGYTF. CDR3 bases: TGTGCCAGCAGCCAAGAAGGGGCGCGCGGCTACACCTTC.

This clone was counted only a few times. The chain recombines TRBV10-3 with TRBJ2-1, with D maybe TRBD2 (5 bases). The ends were cut back, 4 bases at V and 15 bases at J, with 16 bases in the middle. The CDR3 is 12 amino acids. Germline V CDR1 and CDR2: ENHRY, SYGVKD. The CDR3 sequence: CAISGVGEFRFF. In nucleotides, the CDR3 is TGTGCCATCAGTGGGGTTGGGGAGTTCCGGTTCTTC.

This clone was seen more than once but under ten times. This chain links TRBV7-3 with TRBJ1-6, with D hard to call. Trimming removed 1 base from V and 9 bases from J, with 16 bases in between. Germline V lookup: CDR1 SGHTA, CDR2 FQGTGA. This CDR3 has 16 residues. The CDR3 DNA sequence: TGTGCCAGCAGCTTAAATCCCGCGGGCTTAGGTTCACCCCTCCACTTT. Translated, it gives CASSLNPAGLGSPLHF.

This clone occurred a few times. J is TRBJ1-2 and V is TRBV29-1, with 7 bases matching TRBD1. CDR1 is SQVTM, CDR2 ANQGSEA, per germline. There are 14 residues in the CDR3. Trimming cost V 1 base and J 9 bases; bases outside gene matches: 11. CDR3 loop: CSVEGVGGGRSYTF. DNA for the CDR3: TGCAGCGTTGAAGGTGTAGGAGGGGGCAGGAGCTACACCTTC.